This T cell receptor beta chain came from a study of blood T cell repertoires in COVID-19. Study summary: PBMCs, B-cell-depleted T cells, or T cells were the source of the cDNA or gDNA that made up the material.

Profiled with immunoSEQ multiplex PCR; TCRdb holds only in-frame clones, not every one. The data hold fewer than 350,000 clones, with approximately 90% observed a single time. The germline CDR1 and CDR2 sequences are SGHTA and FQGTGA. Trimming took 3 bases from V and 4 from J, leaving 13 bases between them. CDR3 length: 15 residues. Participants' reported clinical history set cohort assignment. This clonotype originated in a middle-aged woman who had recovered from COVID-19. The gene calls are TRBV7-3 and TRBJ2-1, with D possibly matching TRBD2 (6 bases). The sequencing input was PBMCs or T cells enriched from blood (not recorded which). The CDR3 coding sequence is TGTGCCAGCAGCTTTGAGGGGACTCGATACAATGAGCAGTTCTTC. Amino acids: CASSFEGTRYNEQFF.